The TCR beta chain described here comes from a study of OX40 agonist ivuxolimab in advanced cancers. Study-wide points: Clonal expansion in partial responders at 0.1-3.0 mg/kg ranked among the lowest. Circulating CD4+ and CD8+ T cells showed clonal expansion by week 6 at 0.1 to 3.0 mg/kg.

V lost 1 base and J lost 5, with 9 bases in between. This CDR3 has 14 residues. Germline values: CDR1 SGHNT, CDR2 YYREEE (reference sequence). This clone was counted once. The antigen is unknown. Here immunoSEQ multiplex PCR was the method, and the copy in TCRdb shows in-frame clones only, minus some. Of roughly 96,000 clones detected, 84% appear once; the ten largest clones hold around 5.5%. Sequences were derived from CD4+ or CD8+ T cells sorted from blood, sampled in a trial of the OX40 agonist ivuxolimab. The TCR originated in an adult with an advanced solid tumor such as melanoma, head and neck, liver or kidney cancer. The chain is built from TRBV5-4 and TRBJ1-4; D is unresolved. CDR3 loop: CASSLSATNEKLFF. The CDR3, as DNA: TGTGCCAGCAGCTTGTCTGCGACGAATGAAAAACTGTTTTTT.